The 15 T cell receptor beta chains presented below share a single source sample, sequenced in a study of CD8+CD57+ T cells in acquired aplastic anemia. Genomic DNA acted as the template from which TCR beta VDJ combination and CDR3 sequence profiling were carried out. TCRdb ran MiXCR on the reads and lists one entry per CDR3 protein. The sample lists 400,000 to 450,000 distinct CDR3 sequences, around 72% seen once, with under 4.5% in the top ten. Material for sequencing was sorted CD4+, CD8+, or CD8+CD57+ T cells (not recorded which) from PBMCs. The receptors derive from a human donor in good health, serving as a control.

This clonotype occurred once. In this CDR3 the conserved last residue, phenylalanine or tryptophan, is missing, so a read error is likely. The DNA is left out, because the CDR3 cannot be placed on it with certainty; the CDR3 is given as TCRdb lists it. This chain's CDR3 is CASSEQGISSPLGS. The rearrangement uses TRBV2 and TRBJ1-6; the D call in the table, TRBD1, was not verified against the DNA. The CDR3 is 14 amino acids in total, end residues counted. Germline-derived CDR1 and CDR2 are SNHLY and FYNNEI.

To note about this clonotype: An end of the junction does not agree with germline; a read error may underlie this. This chain joins TRBV5-1 and TRBJ1-2, with D unresolved. Germline loops: CDR1 SGHRS, CDR2 YFSETQ. The CDR3 is 14 amino acids. The CDR3 sequence is CAGSRDLGPYGYTF. The CDR3 DNA is TGTGCCGGCAGCAGAGATTTAGGACCCTATGGCTACACCTTC.

This sequence joins TRBV2 and TRBJ2-2; 10 bases are shared with TRBD2. The V segment lost 6 bases and the J segment 6 bases; nucleotides outside the gene matches: 13. Germline V CDR1 and CDR2: SNHLY, FYNNEI. This CDR3 spans 17 amino acids. The chain's CDR3 is CASSGTGLAGDSGELFF. As DNA, the CDR3 is TGTGCCAGCAGCGGAACGGGGCTAGCGGGGGACTCCGGGGAGCTGTTTTTT.

Comments on this clonotype: This CDR3 fails to terminate in the conserved phenylalanine or tryptophan, so it likely reflects a read error. The limits of the CDR3 on the DNA are not certain, so only TCRdb's listed CDR3 is given. This sequence joins TRBV10-3 and TRBJ1-5; whether TRBD1, the table's D call, matches the DNA was not checked. Germline values: CDR1 ENHRY, CDR2 SYGVKD. The CDR3 spans 13 amino acids, including both terminal residues. CDR3 region: CAIRGTDNQPKHS.

Remarks on this clonotype: The final CDR3 position lacks the conserved phenylalanine or tryptophan, pointing to a likely read error. The limits of the CDR3 on the DNA are not certain, so only TCRdb's listed CDR3 is given. This rearrangement joins TRBV7-9 to TRBJ1-6; the table names TRBD1, a call not compared with the DNA. Germline loops: CDR1 SEHNR, CDR2 FQNEAQ (reference sequence). The CDR3 spans 13 amino acids, including both terminal residues. CDR3 residues: CASIPRQGNSLLH.

A word on this clonotype: A junction end diverges from the germline sequence, so it may reflect a read error. The rearrangement links TRBV2 to TRBJ1-4, with D possibly matching TRBD1 (5 bases). This CDR3 has 14 residues. Germline assignment: CDR1 SNHLY and CDR2 FYNNEI. As DNA, the CDR3 is TGTGCCAGCAGTAGAGACACGGGGCATACAGATCCGCAGTTT. Translated: CASSRDTGHTDPQF.

With regard to this clonotype: This may be a read error: a much more frequent sequence differs by one nucleotide. This rearrangement joins TRBV25-1 to TRBJ1-5, with D uncertain. Germline V gene lookup returns CDR1 MGHDK and CDR2 SYGVNS. The CDR3 is 15 residues long. V was trimmed by 5 bases and J by 7 bases, leaving 18 bases between them. CDR3: CASSHEPVGGQPQHF. The CDR3 DNA reads TGTGCCAGCAGTCACGAGCCGGTAGGTGGACAGCCCCAGCATTTT.

As to this clonotype: One end of the junction varies from germline; a read error may be responsible. This chain uses TRBV7-2 with TRBJ1-2; the D gene is possibly TRBD1 (6 bases). This CDR3 spans 14 amino acids. Germline lookup yields CDR1 SGHTA and CDR2 FQGNSA. The CDR3 here is CASSLGGGYTCYTF. The CDR3 DNA sequence: TGTGCCAGCAGCTTAGGGGGGGGCTACACCTGCTACACGTTC.

On this clonotype: A much larger clone sits a single nucleotide away, making a read error possible. The J gene is TRBJ1-1, the V gene TRBV20-1; unclear D gene. Germline V lookup: CDR1 DFQATT, CDR2 SNEGSKA (reference sequence). This CDR3 has 15 amino acids. The CDR3 DNA sequence: TGCAGTACTAGAGCACGAATGGGTCCGAACACTGAAGCTTTCTTT. Translation: CSTRARMGPNTEAFF.

In the case of this clonotype: This is likely a read error, given that the CDR3 carries no conserved phenylalanine or tryptophan at its end. CDR3 nucleotide sequence: TGTGCCAGCAGTGAATATAAACACTCCGTATTGAACTATGGCTACACCATC. Protein sequence: CASSEYKHSVLNYGYTI. The chain has TRBV25-1 and TRBJ1-2; no clear D. The CDR3 sequence is 17 residues long. CDR1 is MGHDK, CDR2 SYGVNS, per germline. Trimming left V 0 bases short and J 2 bases short, with 16 bases between.

The CDR3 coding sequence is TGTGCCTGGAGAGTGCAGGACAGCGCTTACTATGGCTACACCTTC. Amino acids: CAWRVQDSAYYGYTF. This chain uses TRBV30 with TRBJ1-2; tentatively, D is TRBD1 (6 bases). The V end was cut by 3 bases, the J end by 3 bases, with 17 bases between. Germline loops: CDR1 GTSNPN, CDR2 SVGIG (reference sequence). The CDR3 has 15 amino acids.

To note about this clonotype: Since the CDR3 does not end with the conserved phenylalanine or tryptophan, this likely comes from a read error. No DNA is shown, since the ends of the CDR3 on it are uncertain; the CDR3 is the one TCRdb lists. The chain employs TRBV12-3 or TRBV12-4 and TRBJ1-1. The CDR3 sequence runs 9 residues, both termini included. CDR3: CASSLGTSG.

Ten or more counts support this clonotype. V gene TRBV20-1 combines with J gene TRBJ2-1, with D possibly matching TRBD1 (6 bases). The V end was cut by 5 bases, the J end by 10 bases, with 15 bases between. In germline, CDR1 is DFQATT, CDR2 SNEGSKA (reference sequence). The CDR3 spans 12 residues. In DNA, the CDR3 is TGCAGTGCTTCGGCCGCCGACAGGGAGCAGTTCTTC. This sequence encodes CSASAADREQFF.

The V call is TRBV7-9, the J call TRBJ1-1; D remains ambiguous. This CDR3 comprises 15 residues. CDR1 is SEHNR, CDR2 FQNEAQ, per germline (reference sequence). The V and J ends lost 6 bases and 0 bases respectively, with 14 bases between them. CDR3 DNA: TGTGCCAGCAGAAACAGCCGGCCCGTGAACACTGAAGCTTTCTTT. Amino acid sequence: CASRNSRPVNTEAFF.

On this clonotype: The DNA is omitted, as the CDR3 cannot be located on it reliably, and the CDR3 follows TCRdb's listing. The J gene is TRBJ2-3, the V gene TRBV7-9; the table's D call, TRBD2, has no DNA check behind it. From germline, CDR1 is SEHNR and CDR2 FQNEAQ (reference sequence). Inclusive of both ends, the CDR3 amounts to 15 amino acids. CDR3 in amino acids: CASSSGPRGYTFGYF.